This T cell receptor (beta chain) was identified in a study of T cells in Graves' hyperthyroidism and ophthalmopathy. The germline V gene has CDR1 MNHEY and CDR2 SVGAGI. The germline V and J ends were trimmed by 1 base and 2 bases, with 11 bases remaining between them. The CDR3 is made up of 15 amino acids. The CDR3 regions of TCR beta were amplified from RNA transcripts. TCR CDR3 underwent first-round RT-PCR with the HTBI primer set. TCRdb re-called the multiplex PCR reads with MiXCR, one entry per CDR3 protein. The sample yields 600,000 to 850,000 distinct CDR3 sequences, under 20% seen once. The source material was blood. The rearrangement joins TRBV6-5 to TRBJ2-5, with a tentative D call TRBD2 (7 bases). The clonotype originates from a woman aged 45 to 65 with Graves' hyperthyroidism that later progressed to Graves' ophthalmopathy. In DNA, the CDR3 is TGTGCCAGCAGTTACTATGGGGGGGCTCAAGAGACCCAGTACTTC. Translated, it gives CASSYYGGAQETQYF.